This entry is about one TCR beta chain. The antigen remains unidentified. This CDR3 region has 12 residues. Trimming left V 10 bases short and J 1 base short, with 10 bases between. Germline CDR1 reads MDHEN; CDR2 reads SYDVKM. The data originate from a study of T-cell reconstitution after alpha-beta-depleted transplantation in children. Unique molecular identifiers were built into the TCRbeta library. TCRdb processed the PCR reads anew with MiXCR; each CDR3 protein has one entry. The table has around 370,000 distinct CDR3 sequences, 15% to 20% seen once. Study findings and constraints: A year had passed since transplant, and T-cell counts and diversity by then came mostly from newly produced T cells. After transplant, high TCRbeta diversity at day 60 in some patients arose from surviving recipient T cells and thymic progenitors.

The J gene is TRBJ2-5, the V gene TRBV28; D remains unclear. The starting material was PBMCs, mostly from graft donor cells, obtained 360 days after TCRalphabeta/CD19-depleted stem cell transplant. This sequence was found in a male patient between 2 and 10 years old who had a stem cell transplant for acute lymphoblastic leukemia, so the T cells may come from the graft donor. The CDR3 bases are TGTGCCACCTTAGGGTCCCAAGAGACCCAGTACTTC. It translates to CATLGSQETQYF.